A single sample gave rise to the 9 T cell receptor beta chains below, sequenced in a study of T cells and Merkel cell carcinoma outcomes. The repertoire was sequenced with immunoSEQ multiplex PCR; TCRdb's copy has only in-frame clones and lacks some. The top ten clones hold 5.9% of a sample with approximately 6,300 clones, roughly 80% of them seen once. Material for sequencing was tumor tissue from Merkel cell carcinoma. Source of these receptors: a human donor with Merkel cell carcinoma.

CDR3 nucleotide sequence: TGTGCCAGCAGCCAAATAATCTTCGGACTAGCGGGAGACTACGAGCAGTACTTC. Translation: CASSQIIFGLAGDYEQYF. The genes are TRBV14 and TRBJ2-7; 13 nucleotides match TRBD2. The trim removed 2 bases at V and 3 bases at J, leaving 10 bases unmatched. CDR3 length: 18 amino acids. Germline values: CDR1 SGHDN, CDR2 FVKESK.

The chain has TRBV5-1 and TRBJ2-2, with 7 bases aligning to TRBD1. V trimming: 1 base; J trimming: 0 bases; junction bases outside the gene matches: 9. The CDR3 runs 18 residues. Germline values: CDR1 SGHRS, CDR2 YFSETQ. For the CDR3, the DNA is TGCGCCAGCAGCTTGATGGGACAGCTTTTCGCGAACACCGGGGAGCTGTTTTTT. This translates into CASSLMGQLFANTGELFF.

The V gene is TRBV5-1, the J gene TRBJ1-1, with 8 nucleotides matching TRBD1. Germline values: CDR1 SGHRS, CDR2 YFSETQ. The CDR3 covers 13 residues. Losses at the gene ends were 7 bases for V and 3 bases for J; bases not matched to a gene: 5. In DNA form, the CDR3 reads TGCGCCAGCCGCAGGGGGCTCGACACTGAAGCTTTCTTT. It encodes CASRRGLDTEAFF.

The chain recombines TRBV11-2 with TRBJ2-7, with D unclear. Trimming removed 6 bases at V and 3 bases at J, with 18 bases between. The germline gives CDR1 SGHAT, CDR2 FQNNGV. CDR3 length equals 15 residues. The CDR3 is CASRPDGRASYEQYF. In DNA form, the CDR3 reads TGTGCCAGCAGACCCGATGGACGGGCTAGCTACGAGCAGTACTTC.

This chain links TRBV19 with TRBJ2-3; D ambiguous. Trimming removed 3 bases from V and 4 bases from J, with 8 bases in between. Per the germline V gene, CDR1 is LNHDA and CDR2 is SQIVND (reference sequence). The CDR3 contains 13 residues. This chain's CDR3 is CASSIAPPDTQYF. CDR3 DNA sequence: TGTGCCAGTAGTATCGCCCCGCCAGATACGCAGTATTTT.

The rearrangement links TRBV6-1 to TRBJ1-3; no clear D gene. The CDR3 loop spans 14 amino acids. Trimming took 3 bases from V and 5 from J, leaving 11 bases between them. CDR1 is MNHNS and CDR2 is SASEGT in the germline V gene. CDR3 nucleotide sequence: TGTGCCAGCAGTGACTTCGGCGCTAGAAACACCATATATTTT. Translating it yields CASSDFGARNTIYF.

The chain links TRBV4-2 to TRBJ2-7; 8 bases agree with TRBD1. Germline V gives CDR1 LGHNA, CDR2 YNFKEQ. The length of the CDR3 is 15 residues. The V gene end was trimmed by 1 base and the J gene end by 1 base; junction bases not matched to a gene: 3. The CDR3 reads CASSQGGTGSYEQYF. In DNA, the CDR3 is TGTGCCAGCAGCCAAGGGGGGACAGGTTCCTACGAGCAGTACTTC.

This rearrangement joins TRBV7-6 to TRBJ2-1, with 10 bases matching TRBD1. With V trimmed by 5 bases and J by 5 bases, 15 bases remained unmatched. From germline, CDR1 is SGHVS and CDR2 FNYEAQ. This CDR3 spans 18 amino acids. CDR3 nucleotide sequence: TGTGCCAGCAGCCCCCGTTACCGGGACAGGGGACTCAACAATGAGCAGTTCTTC. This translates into CASSPRYRDRGLNNEQFF. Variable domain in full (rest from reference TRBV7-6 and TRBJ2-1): GAGVSQSPRYKVTKRGQDVALRCDPISGHVSLYWYRQALGQGPEFLTYFNYEAQQDKSGLPNDRFSAERPEGSISTLTIQRTEQRDSAMYRCASSPRYRDRGLNNEQFFGPGTRLTVL.

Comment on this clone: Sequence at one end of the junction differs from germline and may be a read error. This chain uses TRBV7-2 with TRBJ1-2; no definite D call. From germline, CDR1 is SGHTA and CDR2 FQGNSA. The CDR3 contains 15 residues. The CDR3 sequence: CASSLAGSLPAGYTF. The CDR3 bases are TGTGCCAGCAGCTTAGCCGGCAGTCTTCCCGCTGGCTACACTTTC. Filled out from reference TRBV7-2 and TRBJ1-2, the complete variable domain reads GAGVSQSPSNKVTEKGKDVELRCDPISGHTALYWYRQSLGQGLEFLIYFQGNSAPDKSGLPSDRFSAERTGGSVSTLTIQRTQQEDSAVYLCASSLAGSLPAGYTFGSGTRLTVV.